The 32 T cell receptor beta chains presented below share a single source sample, sequenced in a study of blood T cell repertoires in COVID-19. Using immunoSEQ multiplex PCR, the repertoire was profiled, and TCRdb retains in-frame clones only, with some absent. The profile covers about 190,000 clones, with around 77% appearing a single time and roughly 17% taken by the ten largest. The sequenced sample was peripheral blood. These receptor sequences come from a man between 60 and 75 years old with active or convalescent COVID-19.

The chain combines TRBV7-2 with TRBJ2-7; weak D call: TRBD1 (5 bases). This CDR3 is 14 amino acids long. CDR1 is SGHTA and CDR2 is FQGNSA in the germline V gene. Trimming left V 5 bases short and J 1 base short, with 12 bases between. CDR3 sequence: CASSPDSRSYEQYF. CDR3 DNA: TGTGCCAGCAGCCCTGACAGCAGATCCTACGAGCAGTACTTC.

Worth noting for this clone: Germline and junction disagree at one end, which may indicate a read error. The CDR3 spells CSVGQSSRDTQYF. The CDR3, as DNA: TGCAGTGTCGGACAGAGCAGCAGAGATACGCAGTATTTT. The chain combines TRBV29-1 with TRBJ2-3, with D perhaps matching TRBD1 (6 bases). Germline V gene sequence: CDR1 SQVTM, CDR2 ANQGSEA. CDR3 size: 13 residues.

V is TRBV11-3 and J is TRBJ2-7; D not resolved. Deletions cut 5 bases from V and 1 base from J, with 9 bases between. The germline CDR1 and CDR2 sequences are SGHNT and YENEEA. There are 13 residues in the CDR3. The CDR3 bases are TGTGCCAGCAGCCTAAGCGAATCCTACGAGCAGTACTTC. This gives the protein CASSLSESYEQYF.

The DNA for the CDR3 is TGCGCCAGCAGCCCGAGGACTAGCGGGAGGATGAATACGCAGTATTTT. Protein product: CASSPRTSGRMNTQYF. This rearrangement joins TRBV5-1 to TRBJ2-3; 14 positions match TRBD2. The CDR3 sequence is 16 residues long. Germline CDR1 is SGHRS and CDR2 is YFSETQ. After removal of 4 bases from V and 7 bases from J, the junction contained 8 bases not matched to a gene.

Worth noting for this clone: This same CDR3 is encoded by further DNA sequences in the sample. CDR3 amino acids: CASRSLADTDTQYF. As DNA, the CDR3 is TGTGCCAGTAGGAGCCTAGCGGATACAGATACGCAGTATTTT. This sequence joins TRBV19 and TRBJ2-3; 7 bases are shared with TRBD2. Germline CDR1 LNHDA, CDR2 SQIVND (reference sequence). Trimming took 6 bases from V and 3 from J; bases not matched to a gene: 6. The CDR3 has 14 amino acids.

This rearrangement joins TRBV15 to TRBJ1-3; TRBD1 matches 7 bases. This CDR3 region has 17 residues. Trimming cost V 0 bases and J 3 bases; bases outside gene matches: 8. Germline V lookup: CDR1 LNHNV, CDR2 YYDKDF (reference sequence). In nucleotides, the CDR3 is TGTGCCACCAGCAGAGACCGCACAGGGGAATATGGAAACACCATATATTTT. Translating it yields CATSRDRTGEYGNTIYF.

This clone was observed a handful of times. V usage is TRBV2 and J usage is TRBJ1-2; D gene ambiguous. Germline CDR1 SNHLY, CDR2 FYNNEI. There are 13 residues in the CDR3. Trimming cost V 7 bases and J 6 bases, with 15 bases left between them. The CDR3 coding sequence is TGTGCCAGCACCCCGACTCGGAGGGATGGCTACACCTTC. Amino acid sequence: CASTPTRRDGYTF.

This clone was observed a handful of times. This chain uses TRBV10-3 with TRBJ1-1, with 9 nucleotides matching TRBD1. Per germline, CDR1 ENHRY and CDR2 SYGVKD. V shed 4 bases and J 3 bases; nucleotides not matched to a gene: 0. This CDR3 region has 13 residues. The CDR3 DNA is TGTGCCATCAGTGGACAGGGGGACACTGAAGCTTTCTTT. Its translation is CAISGQGDTEAFF.

The chain is built from TRBV9 and TRBJ1-1, with D perhaps TRBD1 (5 bases). The CDR3 totals 13 residues. Trimming removed 2 bases from V and 1 base from J, with 6 bases in between. Germline V gene sequence: CDR1 SGDLS, CDR2 YYNGEE. Here the CDR3 DNA reads TGTGCCAGCAGCGTCCAGGGGAACACTGAAGCTTTCTTT. Protein product: CASSVQGNTEAFF.

This chain connects TRBV12-3 or TRBV12-4 to TRBJ1-3; D is unclear. This CDR3 has 13 residues. V lost 5 bases and J lost 3, with 8 bases in between. CDR3 sequence (DNA): TGTGCCAGCAGTCCCCTCCTTGGAAACACCATATATTTT. Amino acid sequence: CASSPLLGNTIYF.

The V gene is TRBV7-8, the J gene TRBJ1-5; weak D call: TRBD1 (5 bases). The germline V and J ends were trimmed by 4 bases and 8 bases, with 12 bases remaining between them. Germline CDR1 and CDR2: SGHVS and FQNEAQ. This CDR3 has 13 residues. For the CDR3, the DNA is TGTGCCAGCAGCTCCAGGGAATGGGAGCCCCAGCATTTT. It specifies CASSSREWEPQHF.

The CDR3 loop is CASSRLRQGPMNTEAFF. The CDR3 DNA is TGCGCCAGCAGCCGCCTGAGACAGGGTCCTATGAACACTGAAGCTTTCTTT. The rearrangement joins TRBV5-1 to TRBJ1-1, with 7 nucleotides matching TRBD1. The CDR3 covers 17 residues. The germline V gene encodes CDR1 SGHRS and CDR2 YFSETQ. The ends lost 4 bases at V and 0 bases at J; junction bases unmatched: 12.

The J gene is TRBJ2-7, the V gene TRBV10-3, with D possibly matching TRBD2 (6 bases). The CDR3 is 13 residues long. Trimming cost V 9 bases and J 3 bases, with 15 bases left between them. CDR1 and CDR2 (germline): ENHRY, SYGVKD. The CDR3 reads CAMAGRVGYEQYF. CDR3 DNA sequence: TGTGCCATGGCGGGGCGGGTCGGCTACGAGCAGTACTTC.

The chain couples TRBV24-1 to TRBJ2-2, with 7 positions matching TRBD1. J was trimmed by 5 bases and V by 4 bases; bases with no gene match: 9. Germline lookup yields CDR1 KGHDR and CDR2 SFDVKD. This CDR3 comprises 16 residues. The CDR3 loop is CATSDYHRGGTGELFF. CDR3 in DNA: TGTGCCACCAGTGACTACCACAGGGGCGGTACCGGGGAGCTGTTTTTT.

J is TRBJ1-2 and V is TRBV6-4, with a weak D call TRBD1 (5 bases). The CDR3 covers 15 residues. Trimming removed 6 bases from V and 0 bases from J, with 14 bases in between. The germline CDR1 and CDR2 sequences are MRHNA and SNTAGT. As DNA, the CDR3 is TGTGCCAGCAGCTTGAGCCGGGGGGCTAACTATGGCTACACCTTC. This codes for CASSLSRGANYGYTF.

This clone was detected once. This chain connects TRBV19 to TRBJ1-4; D is perhaps TRBD1 (6 bases). The germline gives CDR1 LNHDA, CDR2 SQIVND (reference sequence). V lost 8 bases and J 0 bases, leaving 10 bases between the germline ends. The CDR3 is 14 residues long. The CDR3 protein is CASGGQATNEKLFF. DNA of the CDR3: TGTGCCAGTGGGGGACAAGCAACTAATGAAAAACTGTTTTTT.

The rearrangement joins TRBV7-2 to TRBJ2-7; TRBD1 is a possible D gene (5 bases). The V end lost 2 bases, the J end lost 2 bases, and 16 bases lay between the germline ends. The CDR3 loop spans 16 amino acids. Per germline, CDR1 SGHTA and CDR2 FQGNSA. The CDR3 spells CASSLMGQGSTYEQYF. CDR3 coding DNA: TGTGCCAGCAGCTTAATGGGTCAGGGTTCTACCTACGAGCAGTACTTC.

This clone was detected ten times or more. The chain couples TRBV19 to TRBJ1-2; D is possibly TRBD1 (6 bases). The V and J ends lost 4 bases and 8 bases respectively, with 20 bases between them. The CDR3 length is 15 residues. CDR1 LNHDA and CDR2 SQIVND come from the germline V gene (reference sequence). CDR3 region: CASSTQPPGRGGYTF. The CDR3 DNA sequence: TGTGCCAGTAGTACCCAACCCCCGGGCAGGGGCGGCTACACCTTC.

The chain uses TRBV7-9 and TRBJ2-2, with a weak D call TRBD2 (6 bases). The germline CDR1 and CDR2 sequences are SEHNR and FQNEAQ (reference sequence). The CDR3 contains 15 residues. V lost 5 bases to trimming and J lost 7 bases, with 17 bases between them. CDR3: CASSPSGARGGELFF. In DNA form, the CDR3 reads TGTGCCAGCAGCCCCAGTGGGGCGCGGGGCGGGGAGCTGTTTTTT.

This clone has only a few counts. The chain links TRBV12-3 or TRBV12-4 to TRBJ2-5; D may be TRBD2 (5 bases). CDR3 length equals 13 residues. Trimming took 6 bases from V and 1 from J, leaving 9 bases between them. This CDR3 reads CASRSGSQETQYF. As DNA, the CDR3 is TGTGCCAGCAGGTCGGGGTCCCAAGAGACCCAGTACTTC.

V and J are TRBV19 and TRBJ2-1; TRBD2 aligns across 7 bases. The CDR3 is 17 amino acids. Trimming at V came to 5 bases and at J to 4 bases, leaving 14 bases not matched to a gene. Germline V gene data show CDR1 as LNHDA and CDR2 as SQIVND (reference sequence). CDR3 amino acids: CASSLKGRREQYNEQFF. The CDR3 DNA reads TGTGCCAGTAGTCTCAAAGGTCGGCGGGAGCAATACAATGAGCAGTTCTTC.

The rearrangement links TRBV27 to TRBJ1-4, with 10 bases lining up with TRBD1. The CDR3 runs to 17 residues. Per germline, CDR1 MNHEY and CDR2 SMNVEV (reference sequence). V trimming: 6 bases; J trimming: 4 bases; junction bases outside the gene matches: 11. CDR3 DNA: TGTGCCAGCAGGTCGGGACAGGGGACGGTGGGTAATGAAAAACTGTTTTTT. Residues: CASRSGQGTVGNEKLFF.

The rearrangement links TRBV18 to TRBJ1-4, with no clear D. Germline V gene data show CDR1 as KGHSH and CDR2 as LQKENI. With 6 bases removed from V and 7 bases from J, the gap between germline ends came to 18 bases. This CDR3 has 15 residues. CDR3 residues: CASSPDRSKREKLFF. The CDR3 nucleotides read TGTGCCAGCTCCCCAGACCGCAGCAAGCGTGAAAAACTGTTTTTT.

This clone was observed once. The V call is TRBV3-1 (or the pseudogene TRBV3-2), the J call TRBJ2-7; 9 bases map to TRBD1. V dropped 2 bases and J dropped 5; count of bases not matched to a gene: 7. The CDR3 is 15 residues long. From germline, CDR1 is LGHDT and CDR2 YNNKEL (reference sequence). In DNA form, the CDR3 reads TGTGCCAGCAGCCAACCCCGGGACAGGGTACACGAGCAGTACTTC. It codes for CASSQPRDRVHEQYF.

This clone was observed once. Written as DNA, the CDR3 is TGTGCCAGCATCGGTCAGGGTACAACTAATGAAAAACTGTTTTTT. It is translated as CASIGQGTTNEKLFF. The rearrangement joins TRBV27 to TRBJ1-4; D might be TRBD1 (5 bases). The CDR3 covers 15 residues. V lost 7 bases and J 0 bases, leaving 12 bases between the germline ends. Germline assignment: CDR1 MNHEY and CDR2 SMNVEV (reference sequence). Using reference TRBV27 and TRBJ1-4 for the parts outside the CDR3, the full variable domain is EAQVTQNPRYLITVTGKKLTVTCSQNMNHEYMSWYRQDPGLGLRQIYYSMNVEVTDKGDVPEGYKVSRKEKRNFPLILESPSPNQTSLYFCASIGQGTTNEKLFFGSGTQLSVL.

This rearrangement joins TRBV2 to TRBJ1-6; tentative D call: TRBD1 (6 bases). CDR1 SNHLY and CDR2 FYNNEI come from the germline V gene. Trimming took 3 bases from V and 4 from J, leaving 7 bases between them. The CDR3 spans 14 residues. CDR3 amino acids: CASSDGQYNSPLHF. CDR3 nucleotide sequence: TGTGCCAGCAGTGACGGACAGTATAATTCACCCCTCCACTTT.

The V and J genes are TRBV15 and TRBJ2-2; 7 bases fit TRBD2. Germline CDR1 is LNHNV and CDR2 is YYDKDF (reference sequence). The CDR3 is 16 amino acids. The V segment lost 0 bases and the J segment 4 bases; nucleotides outside the gene matches: 5. DNA for the CDR3: TGTGCCACCAGCAGAGATCGCGGGAGAAGCACCGGGGAGCTGTTTTTT. Residues: CATSRDRGRSTGELFF.

The chain employs TRBV5-5 and TRBJ2-2; D ambiguous. Germline lookup yields CDR1 SGHKS and CDR2 YYEKEE (reference sequence). V lost 0 bases and J 6 bases, leaving 9 bases between the germline ends. CDR3 length: 14 amino acids. CDR3 DNA sequence: TGTGCCAGCAGCTTGGGGGTTCAGGCCGGGGAGCTGTTTTTT. As protein: CASSLGVQAGELFF.

V usage is TRBV3-1 (or the pseudogene TRBV3-2) and J usage is TRBJ2-5; maybe TRBD2 (6 bases). V was cut by 5 bases and J by 0 bases, with 13 bases left in between. This CDR3 is built from 15 residues. The germline CDR1 and CDR2 sequences are LGHDT and YNNKEL (reference sequence). CDR3 sequence (DNA): TGTGCCAGCAGCAGGGGACTCCAGTACCAAGAGACCCAGTACTTC. It yields the protein CASSRGLQYQETQYF.

V usage is TRBV7-2 and J usage is TRBJ2-7; 9 bases line up with TRBD2. Per germline, CDR1 SGHTA and CDR2 FQGNSA. There are 16 residues in the CDR3. J gave up 4 bases and V 1 base, and 8 bases lay outside the gene matches. CDR3 DNA: TGTGCCAGCAGCTTAGGAGGCGGGAGGGCTGATTACGAGCAGTACTTC. This encodes CASSLGGGRADYEQYF. Filled out from reference TRBV7-2 and TRBJ2-7, the complete variable domain reads GAGVSQSPSNKVTEKGKDVELRCDPISGHTALYWYRQSLGQGLEFLIYFQGNSAPDKSGLPSDRFSAERTGGSVSTLTIQRTQQEDSAVYLCASSLGGGRADYEQYFGPGTRLTVT.

The chain joins TRBV12-5 to TRBJ2-1; 8 bases align to TRBD2. The V segment lost 5 bases and the J segment 5 bases; nucleotides outside the gene matches: 11. Germline V gives CDR1 LGHNT, CDR2 FRNRAP. The CDR3 covers 16 residues. The CDR3 region has the DNA TGTGCTAGTGGTCCCAGGACTAGCTCCAGGAACAATGAGCAGTTCTTC. Its protein product is CASGPRTSSRNNEQFF.

The rearrangement links TRBV6-6 to TRBJ2-7, with D possibly being TRBD2 (5 bases). The CDR3 spans 14 residues. V lost 0 bases and J lost 2, with 8 bases in between. Looked up from germline, CDR1 is MNHNY and CDR2 is SVGAGI (reference sequence). The CDR3 DNA is TGTGCCAGCAGTTACTCGGACGGGACCTACGAGCAGTACTTC. Its protein product is CASSYSDGTYEQYF.